A single sample is the source of the 5 T cell receptor beta chains below, sequenced in a study of Ad26.COV2.S vaccination and SARS-CoV-2 variants. The treatment was: some 19 received Ad26.COV2.S at low or high dose, single or two shots; 5 received placebo; per-sample allocation not given. After the first vaccine or placebo injection, samples were drawn on day 63. Some clones are missing from TCRdb's copy, which holds only in-frame ones; the method was immunoSEQ multiplex PCR. The repertoire has some 320,000 clones, 86% of them found once; the top ten carry 1.9%. Here the sequenced sample was peripheral blood, taken in a trial of Ad26.COV2.S vaccine versus placebo. The receptors here all came from a person between 18 and 65 years old who received the Ad26.COV2.S COVID-19 vaccine or a placebo.

The chain joins TRBV27 to TRBJ2-7, with a weak D call TRBD1 (5 bases). This CDR3 region has 16 residues. The ends were cut back, 2 bases at V and 1 base at J, with 15 bases in the middle. The germline gives CDR1 MNHEY, CDR2 SMNVEV (reference sequence). The CDR3 sequence is CASSLGVPRQSYEQYF. DNA for the CDR3: TGTGCCAGCAGTTTAGGAGTACCCAGACAGTCCTACGAGCAGTACTTC.

V usage is TRBV27 and J usage is TRBJ1-5, with 12 positions matching TRBD1. This CDR3 spans 14 amino acids. In germline, CDR1 is MNHEY, CDR2 SMNVEV (reference sequence). J gave up 6 bases and V 9 bases, and 6 bases lay outside the gene matches. The CDR3: CARRDRGRGQPQHF. For the CDR3, the DNA is TGTGCCAGACGGGACAGGGGGCGCGGTCAGCCCCAGCATTTT.

In its sample, this clone was seen once. The rearrangement joins TRBV4-2 to TRBJ2-6; D is perhaps TRBD1 or TRBD2 (6 bases each). The V end lost 1 base, the J end lost 0 bases, and 16 bases lay between the germline ends. Germline assignment: CDR1 LGHNA and CDR2 YNFKEQ. The CDR3 has 19 residues. This chain's CDR3 is CASSQVAGTTSSGANVLTF. The CDR3 DNA is TGTGCCAGCAGCCAAGTGGCGGGGACAACCAGCTCTGGGGCCAACGTCCTGACTTTC.

The chain links TRBV5-1 to TRBJ1-2; TRBD1 matches 10 bases. This CDR3 region has 14 residues. Per the germline V gene, CDR1 is SGHRS and CDR2 is YFSETQ. The V segment lost 0 bases and the J segment 8 bases; nucleotides outside the gene matches: 4. The CDR3 here is CASSLGQGAGGYTF. CDR3 in DNA: TGCGCCAGCAGCTTGGGACAGGGGGCTGGAGGCTACACCTTC.

The rearrangement links TRBV15 to TRBJ2-7, with D maybe TRBD1 (5 bases). Trimming stripped 0 bases from V and 1 base from J, with 13 bases between. This CDR3 spans 16 amino acids. Germline loops: CDR1 LNHNV, CDR2 YYDKDF (reference sequence). CDR3 amino acids: CATSRDPRALSYEQYF. The CDR3 bases are TGTGCCACCAGCAGAGATCCCAGGGCGTTATCCTACGAGCAGTACTTC.